This record looks at one T cell receptor (beta chain) sequence and its context. Its antigen is currently unknown. CDR1 is LGHNT, CDR2 FRNRAP, per germline. This CDR3 contains 17 residues. V was clipped by 7 bases and J by 0 bases, with 18 bases between them. From the 5' RACE reads, TCRdb called clonotypes with MiXCR, one entry per CDR3 protein. The table has under 900,000 distinct CDR3 sequences, more than 9% seen once. The data were obtained in a study of identical twins. General observations from the study: Surplus twin overlap in beta out-of-frame sequences was less pronounced.

The same data also went into a second study, on yellow fever vaccine responses in identical twins.

The clonotype originates from a woman aged 18-29 years in good health. Sample: PBMCs. This sequence joins TRBV12-5 and TRBJ2-2; D remains unclear. This CDR3 is CASANQITDTNTGELFF. CDR3 DNA sequence: TGTGCTAGTGCCAACCAGATTACCGACACGAACACCGGGGAGCTGTTTTTT.